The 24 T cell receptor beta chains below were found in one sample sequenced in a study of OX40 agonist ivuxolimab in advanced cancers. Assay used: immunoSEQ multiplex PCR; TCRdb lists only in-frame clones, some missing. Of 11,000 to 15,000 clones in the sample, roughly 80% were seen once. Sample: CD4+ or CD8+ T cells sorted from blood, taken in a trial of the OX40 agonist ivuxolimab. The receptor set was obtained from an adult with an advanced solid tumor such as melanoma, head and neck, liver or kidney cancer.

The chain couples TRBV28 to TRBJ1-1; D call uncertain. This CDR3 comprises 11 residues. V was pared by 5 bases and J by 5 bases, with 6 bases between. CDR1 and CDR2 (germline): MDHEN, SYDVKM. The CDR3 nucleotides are TGTGCCAGCAGTGCGGGGACTGAAGCTTTCTTT. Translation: CASSAGTEAFF.

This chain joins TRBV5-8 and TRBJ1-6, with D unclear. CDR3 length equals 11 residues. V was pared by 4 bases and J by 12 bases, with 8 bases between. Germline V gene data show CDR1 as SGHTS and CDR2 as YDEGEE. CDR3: CASSPLLPLHF. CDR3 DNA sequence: TGTGCCAGCAGCCCACTTTTACCCCTCCACTTT. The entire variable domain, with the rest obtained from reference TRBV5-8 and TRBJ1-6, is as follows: EAGVTQSPTHLIKTRGQQATLRCSPISGHTSVYWYQQALGLGLQFLLWYDEGEERNRGNFPPRFSGRQFPNYSSELNVNALELEDSALYLCASSPLLPLHFGNGTRLTVT.

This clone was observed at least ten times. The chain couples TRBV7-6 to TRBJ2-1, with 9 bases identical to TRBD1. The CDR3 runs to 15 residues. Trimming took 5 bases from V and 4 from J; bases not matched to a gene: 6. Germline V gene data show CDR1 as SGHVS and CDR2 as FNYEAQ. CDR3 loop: CASSPGTGLYNEQFF. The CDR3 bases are TGTGCCAGCAGCCCGGGGACAGGGTTATACAATGAGCAGTTCTTC.

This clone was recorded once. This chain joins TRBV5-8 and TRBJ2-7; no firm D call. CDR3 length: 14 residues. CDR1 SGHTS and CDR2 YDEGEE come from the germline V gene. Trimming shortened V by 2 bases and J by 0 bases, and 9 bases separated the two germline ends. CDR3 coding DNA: TGTGCCAGCAGCTTCAGGCAGTTCTCCTACGAGCAGTACTTC. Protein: CASSFRQFSYEQYF.

CDR3 loop: CASSVRLAGPSTDTQYF. CDR3 nucleotides: TGTGCCAGCAGCGTAAGGTTAGCGGGCCCTAGCACAGATACGCAGTATTTT. This rearrangement joins TRBV9 to TRBJ2-3; 7 bases agree with TRBD2. The CDR3 length is 17 residues. Germline V lookup: CDR1 SGDLS, CDR2 YYNGEE. V shed 1 base, J shed 0 bases, and the junction held 8 bases outside the gene matches.

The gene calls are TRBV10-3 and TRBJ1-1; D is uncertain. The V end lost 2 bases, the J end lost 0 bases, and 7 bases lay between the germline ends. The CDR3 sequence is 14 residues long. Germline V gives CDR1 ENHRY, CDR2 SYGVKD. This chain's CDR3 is CAISETSMNTEAFF. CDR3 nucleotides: TGTGCCATCAGTGAGACAAGTATGAACACTGAAGCTTTCTTT.

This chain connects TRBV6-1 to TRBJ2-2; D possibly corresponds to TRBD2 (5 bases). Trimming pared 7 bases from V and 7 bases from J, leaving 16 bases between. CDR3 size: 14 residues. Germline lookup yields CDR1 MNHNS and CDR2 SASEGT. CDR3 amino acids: CASTPRSENGELFF. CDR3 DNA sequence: TGTGCCAGCACCCCCCGTAGCGAGAACGGGGAGCTGTTTTTT.

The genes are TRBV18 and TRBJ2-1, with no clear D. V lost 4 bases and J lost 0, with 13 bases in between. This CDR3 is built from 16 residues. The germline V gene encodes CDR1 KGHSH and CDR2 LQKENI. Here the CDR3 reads CASSLTSRSSYNEQFF. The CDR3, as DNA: TGTGCCAGCTCACTCACGTCGCGGAGCTCCTACAATGAGCAGTTCTTC.

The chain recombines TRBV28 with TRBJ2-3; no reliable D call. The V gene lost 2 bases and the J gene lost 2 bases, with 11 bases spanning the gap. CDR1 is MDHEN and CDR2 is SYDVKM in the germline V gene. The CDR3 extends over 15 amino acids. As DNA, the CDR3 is TGTGCCAGCAGTTTAGGCCAGAAAAACACAGATACGCAGTATTTT. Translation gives CASSLGQKNTDTQYF.

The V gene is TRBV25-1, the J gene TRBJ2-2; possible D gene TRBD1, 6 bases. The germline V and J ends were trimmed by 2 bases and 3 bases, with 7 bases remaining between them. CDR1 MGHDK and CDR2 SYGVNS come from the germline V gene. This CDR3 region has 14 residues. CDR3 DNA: TGTGCCAGCAGTGAAAACAGGGACACCGGGGAGCTGTTTTTT. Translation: CASSENRDTGELFF. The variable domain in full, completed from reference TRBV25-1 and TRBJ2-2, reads EADIYQTPRYLVIGTGKKITLECSQTMGHDKMYWYQQDPGMELHLIHYSYGVNSTEKGDLSSESTVSRIRTEHFPLTLESARPSHTSQYLCASSENRDTGELFFGEGSRLTVL.

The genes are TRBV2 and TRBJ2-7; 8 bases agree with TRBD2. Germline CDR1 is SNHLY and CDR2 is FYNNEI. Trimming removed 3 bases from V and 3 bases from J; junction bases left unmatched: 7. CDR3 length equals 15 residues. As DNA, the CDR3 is TGTGCCAGCAGTGATGGCCCTAGCGGGCTCTACGAGCAGTACTTC. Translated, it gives CASSDGPSGLYEQYF. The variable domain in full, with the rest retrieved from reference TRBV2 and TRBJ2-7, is EPEVTQTPSHQVTQMGQEVILRCVPISNHLYFYWYRQILGQKVEFLVSFYNNEISEKSEIFDDQFSVERPDGSNFTLKIRSTKLEDSAMYFCASSDGPSGLYEQYFGPGTRLTVT.

CDR3 sequence (DNA): TGTGCCAGCAGTAACTCGGGAACCAACGTCCTGACTTTC. Translation gives CASSNSGTNVLTF. The chain couples TRBV2 to TRBJ2-6, with D tentatively TRBD2 (5 bases). Germline-derived CDR1 and CDR2 are SNHLY and FYNNEI. The CDR3 has 13 residues. Trimming stripped 5 bases from V and 8 bases from J, with 10 bases between. Full variable domain (missing parts from reference TRBV2 and TRBJ2-6): EPEVTQTPSHQVTQMGQEVILRCVPISNHLYFYWYRQILGQKVEFLVSFYNNEISEKSEIFDDQFSVERPDGSNFTLKIRSTKLEDSAMYFCASSNSGTNVLTFGAGSRLTVL.

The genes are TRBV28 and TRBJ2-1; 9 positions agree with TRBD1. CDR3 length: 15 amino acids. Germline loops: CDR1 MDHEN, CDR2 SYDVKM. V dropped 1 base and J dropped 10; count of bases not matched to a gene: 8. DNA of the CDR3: TGTGCCAGCAGTTTATCATCTTGGACAGGGGACGAGCAGTTCTTC. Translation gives CASSLSSWTGDEQFF.

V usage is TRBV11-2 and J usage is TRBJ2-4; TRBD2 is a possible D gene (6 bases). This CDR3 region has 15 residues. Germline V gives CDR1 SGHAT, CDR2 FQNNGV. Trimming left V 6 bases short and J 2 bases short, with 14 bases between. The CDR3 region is CASSPVGGTKNIQYF. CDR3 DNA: TGTGCCAGCAGTCCAGTCGGGGGTACCAAAAACATTCAGTACTTC.

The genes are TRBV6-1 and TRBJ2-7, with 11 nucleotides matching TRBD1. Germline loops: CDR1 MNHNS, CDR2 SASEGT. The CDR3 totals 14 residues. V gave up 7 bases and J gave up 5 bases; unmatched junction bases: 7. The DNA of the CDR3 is TGTGCCAGCAACCTGGGACAGGGGGGAAACGAGCAGTACTTC. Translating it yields CASNLGQGGNEQYF.

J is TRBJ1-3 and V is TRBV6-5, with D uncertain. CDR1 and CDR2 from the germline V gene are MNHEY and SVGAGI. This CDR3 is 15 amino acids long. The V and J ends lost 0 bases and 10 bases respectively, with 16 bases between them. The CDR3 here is CASSYSGADSETIYF. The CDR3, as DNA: TGTGCCAGCAGTTACTCGGGCGCGGATAGTGAGACCATATATTTT.

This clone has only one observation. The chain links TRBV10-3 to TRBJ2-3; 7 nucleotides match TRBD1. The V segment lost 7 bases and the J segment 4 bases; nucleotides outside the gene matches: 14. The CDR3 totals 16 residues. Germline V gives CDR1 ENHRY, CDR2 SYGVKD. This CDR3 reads CAINDPKQGWADTQYF. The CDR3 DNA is TGTGCCATCAATGATCCGAAACAGGGGTGGGCAGATACGCAGTATTTT.

As DNA, the CDR3 is TGTGCCAGCAGTTTTATACTAGCGGGAAGAAAGGGCTATGAGCAGTTCTTC. It codes for CASSFILAGRKGYEQFF. The chain carries TRBV27 and TRBJ2-1; 10 bases match TRBD2. CDR1 and CDR2 from the germline V gene are MNHEY and SMNVEV (reference sequence). V was clipped by 3 bases and J by 8 bases; unmatched bases: 13. The CDR3 is 17 amino acids.

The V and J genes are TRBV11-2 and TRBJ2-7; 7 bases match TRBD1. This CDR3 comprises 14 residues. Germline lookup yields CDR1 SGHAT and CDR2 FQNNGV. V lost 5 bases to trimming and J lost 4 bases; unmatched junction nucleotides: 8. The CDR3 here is CASSPQTGQYEQYF. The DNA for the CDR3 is TGTGCCAGCAGCCCTCAGACAGGGCAATACGAGCAGTACTTC.

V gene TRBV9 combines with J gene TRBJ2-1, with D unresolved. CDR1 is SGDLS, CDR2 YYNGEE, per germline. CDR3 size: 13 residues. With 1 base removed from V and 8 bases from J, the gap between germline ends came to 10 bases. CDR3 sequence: CASSVISIDEQFF. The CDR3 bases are TGTGCCAGCAGCGTAATAAGTATAGATGAGCAGTTCTTC.

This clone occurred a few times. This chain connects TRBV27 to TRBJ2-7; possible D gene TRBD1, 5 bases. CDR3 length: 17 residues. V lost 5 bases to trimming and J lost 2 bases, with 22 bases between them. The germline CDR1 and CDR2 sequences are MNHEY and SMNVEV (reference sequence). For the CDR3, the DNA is TGTGCCAGCAGTCCAAGTCTTCCAGGGCTGGTCCCCTACGAGCAGTACTTC. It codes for CASSPSLPGLVPYEQYF.

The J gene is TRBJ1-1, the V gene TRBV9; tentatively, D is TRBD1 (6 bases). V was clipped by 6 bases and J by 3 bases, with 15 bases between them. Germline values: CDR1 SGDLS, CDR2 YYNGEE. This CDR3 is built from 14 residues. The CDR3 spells CASNKAGADTEAFF. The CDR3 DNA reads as TGTGCCAGCAACAAAGCAGGGGCCGACACTGAAGCTTTCTTT. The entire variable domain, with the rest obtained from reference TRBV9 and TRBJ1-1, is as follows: DSGVTQTPKHLITATGQRVTLRCSPRSGDLSVYWYQQSLDQGLQFLIQYYNGEERAKGNILERFSAQQFPDLHSELNLSSLELGDSALYFCASNKAGADTEAFFGQGTRLTVV.

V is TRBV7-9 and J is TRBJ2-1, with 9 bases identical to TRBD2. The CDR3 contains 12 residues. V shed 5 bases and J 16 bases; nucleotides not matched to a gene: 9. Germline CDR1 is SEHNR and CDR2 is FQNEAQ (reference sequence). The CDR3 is CASSVSLAGPFF. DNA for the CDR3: TGTGCCAGCAGCGTCTCACTAGCGGGCCCTTTCTTC.

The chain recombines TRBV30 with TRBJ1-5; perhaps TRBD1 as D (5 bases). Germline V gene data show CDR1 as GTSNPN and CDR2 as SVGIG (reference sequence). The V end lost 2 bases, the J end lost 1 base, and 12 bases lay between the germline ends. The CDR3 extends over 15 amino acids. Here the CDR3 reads CAWSPGTGSNQPQHF. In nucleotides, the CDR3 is TGTGCCTGGAGTCCCGGGACTGGAAGCAATCAGCCCCAGCATTTT. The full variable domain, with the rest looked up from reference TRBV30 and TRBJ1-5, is SQTIHQWPATLVQPVGSPLSLECTVEGTSNPNLYWYRQAAGRGLQLLFYSVGIGQISSEVPQNLSASRPQDRQFILSSKKLLLSDSGFYLCAWSPGTGSNQPQHFGDGTRLSIL.